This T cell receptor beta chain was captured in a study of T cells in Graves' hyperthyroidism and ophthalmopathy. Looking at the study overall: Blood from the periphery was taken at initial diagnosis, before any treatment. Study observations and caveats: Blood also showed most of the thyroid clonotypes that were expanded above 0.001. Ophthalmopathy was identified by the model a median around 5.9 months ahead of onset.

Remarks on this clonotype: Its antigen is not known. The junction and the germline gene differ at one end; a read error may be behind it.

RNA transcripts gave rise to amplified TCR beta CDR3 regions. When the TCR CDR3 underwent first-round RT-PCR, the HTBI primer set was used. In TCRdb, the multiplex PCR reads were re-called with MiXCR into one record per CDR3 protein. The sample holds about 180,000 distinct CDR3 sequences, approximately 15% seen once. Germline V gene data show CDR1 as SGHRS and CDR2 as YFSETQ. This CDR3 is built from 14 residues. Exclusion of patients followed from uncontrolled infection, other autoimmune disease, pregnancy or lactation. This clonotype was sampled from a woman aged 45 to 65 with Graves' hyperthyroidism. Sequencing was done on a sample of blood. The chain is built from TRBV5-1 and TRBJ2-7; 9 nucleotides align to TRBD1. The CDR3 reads CVSSLGGQGHEQYF. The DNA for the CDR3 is TGCGTCAGCAGCTTGGGGGGACAGGGCCACGAGCAGTACTTC.